This passage covers 32 T cell receptor beta chains from one sample sequenced in a study of shared clonotypes between healthy human individuals. Repertoires were generated with immunoSEQ multiplex PCR, while TCRdb's copy carries only in-frame clones and drops some. This repertoire shows roughly 2.5 million clones, roughly 92% found once; its top ten account for about 0.13%. Sample: naive CD4+ T cells sorted from blood. Subset described: CD45RA+ positively selected. The receptors originated from a young man in good health.

The V and J genes are TRBV5-1 and TRBJ2-1; D is perhaps TRBD1 (6 bases). The CDR3 sequence is 14 residues long. CDR1 SGHRS and CDR2 YFSETQ come from the germline V gene. Trimming left V 7 bases short and J 4 bases short, with 15 bases between. The CDR3 spells CASAEQGQYNEQFF. In DNA, the CDR3 is TGCGCCAGCGCGGAACAGGGCCAGTACAATGAGCAGTTCTTC.

This clone was picked up one time. V gene TRBV10-3 combines with J gene TRBJ1-2; D perhaps matches TRBD1 (5 bases). Germline V gene data show CDR1 as ENHRY and CDR2 as SYGVKD. The CDR3 runs 14 residues. V dropped 4 bases and J dropped 4 bases, with 13 bases sitting between them. CDR3 region: CAISGGEGPYGYTF. DNA of the CDR3: TGTGCCATCAGTGGGGGGGAGGGTCCCTATGGCTACACCTTC.

This clone was detected only once. The rearrangement links TRBV10-2 to TRBJ2-3; 10 bases are a match to TRBD2. V trimming: 4 bases; J trimming: 3 bases; junction bases outside the gene matches: 4. The CDR3 length is 15 residues. Per the germline V gene, CDR1 is WSHSY and CDR2 is SAAADI. The CDR3 here is CASSAASGRTDTQYF. The CDR3 coding sequence is TGCGCCAGCAGTGCCGCTAGCGGGAGAACAGATACGCAGTATTTT.

V usage is TRBV11-2 and J usage is TRBJ2-7; possibly TRBD1 for D (6 bases). Trimming removed 6 bases from V and 2 bases from J, with 14 bases in between. The germline CDR1 and CDR2 sequences are SGHAT and FQNNGV. This CDR3 is 14 amino acids long. The CDR3 reads CASRKDRLTYEQYF. CDR3 sequence (DNA): TGTGCCAGCAGGAAAGACAGGTTAACCTACGAGCAGTACTTC. Combining the CDR3 with reference TRBV11-2 and TRBJ2-7 gives the whole variable domain EAGVAQSPRYKIIEKRQSVAFWCNPISGHATLYWYQQILGQGPKLLIQFQNNGVVDDSQLPKDRFSAERLKGVDSTLKIQPAKLEDSAVYLCASRKDRLTYEQYFGPGTRLTVT.

V is TRBV4-1 and J is TRBJ2-1, with 10 positions matching TRBD2. In germline, CDR1 is MGHRA, CDR2 YSYEKL. The J segment lost 3 bases and the V segment lost 3 bases, leaving 8 bases of the junction unmatched. The CDR3 is 17 residues long. CDR3 protein: CASSHDPSSGSYNEQFF. In DNA form, the CDR3 reads TGCGCCAGCAGCCACGACCCTTCTAGCGGGAGCTACAATGAGCAGTTCTTC.

The chain has TRBV5-1 and TRBJ1-5; a weak D match, TRBD1 (6 bases). V was shortened by 2 bases and J by 4 bases, with 10 bases between the two germline ends. The CDR3 is 14 amino acids. Germline V CDR1 and CDR2: SGHRS, YFSETQ. Here the CDR3 reads CASSLSGANQPQHF. CDR3 bases: TGCGCCAGCAGCTTATCGGGGGCGAATCAGCCCCAGCATTTT.

Worth noting for this clone: This sample also contains other DNA sequences that code for the same CDR3. The chain links TRBV18 to TRBJ1-3, with a tentative D call TRBD1 (6 bases). Germline V lookup: CDR1 KGHSH, CDR2 LQKENI. The CDR3 loop spans 14 amino acids. V was clipped by 3 bases and J by 2 bases, with 8 bases between them. This chain's CDR3 is CASSPEGAGNTIYF. CDR3 DNA sequence: TGTGCCAGCTCACCCGAGGGGGCTGGAAACACCATATATTTT.

This sequence joins TRBV9 and TRBJ1-6; 11 bases line up with TRBD1. The junction had 7 bases not matched to a gene; V was cut back by 3 bases and J by 5 bases. The CDR3 is 17 residues long. Per germline, CDR1 SGDLS and CDR2 YYNGEE. CDR3 sequence: CASSGPGTGGNNSPLHF. DNA of the CDR3: TGTGCCAGCAGCGGTCCCGGGACAGGGGGTAATAATTCACCCCTCCACTTT.

This CDR3 is CASSLNRGMNNQPQHF. CDR3 DNA sequence: TGTGCCAGTAGTTTGAACAGGGGCATGAACAATCAGCCCCAGCATTTT. This chain uses TRBV19 with TRBJ1-5; 7 nucleotides align to TRBD1. Germline CDR1 LNHDA, CDR2 SQIVND (reference sequence). V was clipped by 5 bases and J by 3 bases; unmatched bases: 10. There are 16 residues in the CDR3.

As to this clone: Other DNA sequences in the same sample also yield this CDR3. The CDR3 nucleotides read TGCGCCAGCAGCCTCTGGACTGGACCCTACGAGCAGTACTTC. This encodes CASSLWTGPYEQYF. The chain employs TRBV5-1 and TRBJ2-7, with a tentative D call TRBD2 (5 bases). V gave up 4 bases and J gave up 2 bases, with 13 bases separating them. The CDR3 consists of 14 residues. Per the germline V gene, CDR1 is SGHRS and CDR2 is YFSETQ.

The chain couples TRBV10-3 to TRBJ1-4; D gene unclear. V lost 6 bases and J lost 7, with 18 bases in between. Germline V lookup: CDR1 ENHRY, CDR2 SYGVKD. The CDR3 has 15 residues. This chain's CDR3 is CAIRETESPSEKLFF. CDR3 in DNA: TGTGCCATCAGGGAGACGGAATCCCCCTCTGAAAAACTGTTTTTT.

This rearrangement joins TRBV6-6 to TRBJ2-1; 10 positions agree with TRBD2. With V trimmed by 0 bases and J by 9 bases, 8 bases remained unmatched. Germline assignment: CDR1 MNHNY and CDR2 SVGAGI (reference sequence). The CDR3 loop spans 16 amino acids. The CDR3 reads CASSYSILAGASEQFF. The CDR3 nucleotides read TGTGCCAGCAGTTACTCGATCCTAGCGGGAGCCAGTGAGCAGTTCTTC.

The count of this clone is one. This chain joins TRBV4-1 and TRBJ2-4; maybe TRBD1 (6 bases). V lost 3 bases to trimming and J lost 1 base, with 13 bases between them. The germline V gene has CDR1 MGHRA and CDR2 YSYEKL. This CDR3 has 16 amino acids. CDR3 nucleotide sequence: TGCGCCAGCAGCCAGGCGACTCAGGGGGCCAAAAACATTCAGTACTTC. As protein: CASSQATQGAKNIQYF.

The chain uses TRBV12-5 and TRBJ1-5; D unclear. There are 14 residues in the CDR3. The germline CDR1 and CDR2 sequences are LGHNT and FRNRAP. Trimming left V 6 bases short and J 0 bases short, with 9 bases between. In nucleotides, the CDR3 is TGTGCTAGTGGGGAAACTTATAGCAATCAGCCCCAGCATTTT. It encodes CASGETYSNQPQHF. The full variable domain, rest sourced from reference TRBV12-5 and TRBJ1-5, is DARVTQTPRHKVTEMGQEVTMRCQPILGHNTVFWYRQTMMQGLELLAYFRNRAPLDDSGMPKDRFSAEMPDATLATLKIQPSEPRDSAVYFCASGETYSNQPQHFGDGTRLSIL.

This CDR3 reads CASSPGMGGTQYF. The CDR3 DNA follows: TGTGCCAGCAGCCCGGGGATGGGAGGCACGCAGTATTTT. This sequence joins TRBV11-3 and TRBJ2-3; TRBD2 might be the D (6 bases). Trimming shortened V by 5 bases and J by 9 bases, and 15 bases separated the two germline ends. CDR3 size: 13 residues. Per germline, CDR1 SGHNT and CDR2 YENEEA.

In nucleotides, the CDR3 is TGTGCCTGGAGTGTACAATCGGGCAATGAGCAGTTCTTC. Encoded protein: CAWSVQSGNEQFF. V usage is TRBV30 and J usage is TRBJ2-1; no clear D gene. The CDR3 runs to 13 residues. The germline V gene encodes CDR1 GTSNPN and CDR2 SVGIG (reference sequence). The ends were cut back, 0 bases at V and 6 bases at J, with 9 bases in the middle.

The chain couples TRBV10-3 to TRBJ2-6, with 9 positions matching TRBD1. The CDR3 runs to 17 residues. The junction had 4 bases not matched to a gene; V was cut back by 2 bases and J by 2 bases. From germline, CDR1 is ENHRY and CDR2 SYGVKD. The CDR3 loop is CAISEGTGSAGANVLTF. CDR3 DNA: TGTGCCATCAGTGAGGGGACAGGGAGTGCTGGGGCCAACGTCCTGACTTTC.

Notes on this clone: Other DNA variants within this sample encode the same CDR3. This chain uses TRBV5-1 with TRBJ2-2, with no clear D. The CDR3 extends over 15 amino acids. Trimming stripped 0 bases from V and 2 bases from J, with 8 bases between. Per the germline V gene, CDR1 is SGHRS and CDR2 is YFSETQ. CDR3 amino acids: CASSLGTQNTGELFF. In DNA form, the CDR3 reads TGCGCCAGCAGCTTGGGAACACAAAACACCGGGGAGCTGTTTTTT.

This chain joins TRBV5-4 and TRBJ1-2; the D is unclear. The CDR3 covers 13 residues. Germline-derived CDR1 and CDR2 are SGHNT and YYREEE (reference sequence). With 4 bases removed from V and 4 bases from J, the gap between germline ends came to 11 bases. This CDR3 is CASSLPTSYGYTF. The DNA for the CDR3 is TGTGCCAGCAGCCTACCGACCTCCTATGGCTACACCTTC.

CDR3 loop: CASSLEEGLFF. In nucleotides, the CDR3 is TGTGCCAGCAGCTTAGAGGAGGGGCTGTTTTTT. This chain connects TRBV7-2 to TRBJ2-2, with a weak D call TRBD2 (6 bases). The V end was cut by 1 base, the J end by 13 bases, with 7 bases between. There are 11 residues in the CDR3. CDR1 is SGHTA, CDR2 FQGNSA, per germline.

This chain uses TRBV25-1 with TRBJ2-5, with 9 bases that match TRBD2. The J segment lost 7 bases and the V segment lost 10 bases, leaving 7 bases of the junction unmatched. Germline loops: CDR1 MGHDK, CDR2 SYGVNS. This CDR3 has 12 amino acids. In nucleotides, the CDR3 is TGTGCCACCTTGACTAGCGGTGGGACCCAGTACTTC. It is translated as CATLTSGGTQYF.

V is TRBV7-2 and J is TRBJ2-2; D unclear. Trimming stripped 5 bases from V and 7 bases from J, with 8 bases between. The germline V gene encodes CDR1 SGHTA and CDR2 FQGNSA. The CDR3 has 12 residues. CDR3 nucleotide sequence: TGTGCCAGCAGCCCCCGTGGCGGGGAGCTGTTTTTT. This sequence encodes CASSPRGGELFF. The variable domain in full, with the rest retrieved from reference TRBV7-2 and TRBJ2-2, is GAGVSQSPSNKVTEKGKDVELRCDPISGHTALYWYRQSLGQGLEFLIYFQGNSAPDKSGLPSDRFSAERTGGSVSTLTIQRTQQEDSAVYLCASSPRGGELFFGEGSRLTVL.

The chain couples TRBV14 to TRBJ1-2; no firm D call. This CDR3 spans 13 amino acids. The ends were cut back, 4 bases at V and 4 bases at J, with 10 bases in the middle. Germline CDR1 is SGHDN and CDR2 is FVKESK. The CDR3, as DNA: TGTGCCAGCAGCCCCCCGGAGAGCTATGGCTACACCTTC. Translation: CASSPPESYGYTF.

V and J are TRBV18 and TRBJ2-7; D is uncertain. Germline V gene sequence: CDR1 KGHSH, CDR2 LQKENI. Trimming removed 4 bases from V and 0 bases from J, with 13 bases in between. The CDR3 length is 15 residues. The CDR3, as DNA: TGTGCCAGCTCACTAGCTGGACGGAGCTCCTACGAGCAGTACTTC. It translates to CASSLAGRSSYEQYF.

The chain couples TRBV6-6 to TRBJ1-3; D unresolved. Trimming pared 3 bases from V and 2 bases from J, leaving 11 bases between. Looked up from germline, CDR1 is MNHNY and CDR2 is SVGAGI (reference sequence). The CDR3 is made up of 15 amino acids. CDR3 in DNA: TGTGCCAGCAGTTATCGGGCCCGGGCTGGAAACACCATATATTTT. Protein product: CASSYRARAGNTIYF.

This chain joins TRBV9 and TRBJ2-7, with 10 bases aligning to TRBD2. Germline V gene data show CDR1 as SGDLS and CDR2 as YYNGEE. V dropped 0 bases and J dropped 3; count of bases not matched to a gene: 12. The CDR3 is made up of 18 amino acids. The CDR3 DNA follows: TGTGCCAGCAGCGTAGGGCTAGCGGGAGATTTAACCAACTACGAGCAGTACTTC. This encodes CASSVGLAGDLTNYEQYF. Supplemented by reference TRBV9 and TRBJ2-7, the full variable domain reads DSGVTQTPKHLITATGQRVTLRCSPRSGDLSVYWYQQSLDQGLQFLIQYYNGEERAKGNILERFSAQQFPDLHSELNLSSLELGDSALYFCASSVGLAGDLTNYEQYFGPGTRLTVT.

In regard to this clone: One end of the junction varies from germline; a read error may be responsible. The rearrangement uses TRBV7-7 and TRBJ2-2; TRBD2 matches at 15 bases. Germline V gene sequence: CDR1 SSHAT, CDR2 FNYEAQ (reference sequence). There are 16 residues in the CDR3. The CDR3 spells CASSLGLAGGTGELFF. The CDR3 nucleotides are TGTGCTAGCAGCTTGGGACTAGCGGGAGGCACCGGGGAGCTGTTTTTT. Full variable domain (rest looked up from reference TRBV7-7 and TRBJ2-2): GAGVSQSPRYKVTKRGQDVTLRCDPISSHATLYWYQQALGQGPEFLTYFNYEAQPDKSGLPSDRFSAERPEGSISTLTIQRTEQRDSAMYRCASSLGLAGGTGELFFGEGSRLTVL.

This chain joins TRBV12-5 and TRBJ1-1, with TRBD1 matching 7 bases. The CDR3 contains 17 residues. The J segment lost 9 bases and the V segment lost 6 bases, leaving 22 bases of the junction unmatched. In germline, CDR1 is LGHNT, CDR2 FRNRAP. The CDR3 DNA reads TGTGCTAGTGGCCTCCAGCACCCGGGACAGCTAATTACCCAAGCTTTCTTT. Translated, it gives CASGLQHPGQLITQAFF.

This clone was detected only once. V and J are TRBV10-3 and TRBJ2-5; D might be TRBD1 (5 bases). The CDR3 runs 15 residues. Germline-derived CDR1 and CDR2 are ENHRY and SYGVKD. The V end was cut by 4 bases, the J end by 2 bases, with 14 bases between. DNA for the CDR3: TGTGCCATCAGTGTAGGGCAGGGTGGACAAGAGACCCAGTACTTC. Its translation is CAISVGQGGQETQYF.

This clone has more than one count but fewer than ten. Other DNA variants within this sample encode the same CDR3. The chain employs TRBV30 and TRBJ1-1, with a possible D match to TRBD1 (6 bases). The germline V gene has CDR1 GTSNPN and CDR2 SVGIG (reference sequence). The CDR3 spans 13 residues. Between the trimmed V and J ends, which lost 0 bases and 4 bases, there was a span of 9 bases. The DNA for the CDR3 is TGTGCCTGGAGTGTAGGGGGTACCACTGAAGCTTTCTTT. This translates into CAWSVGGTTEAFF. Full variable domain (missing parts from reference TRBV30 and TRBJ1-1): SQTIHQWPATLVQPVGSPLSLECTVEGTSNPNLYWYRQAAGRGLQLLFYSVGIGQISSEVPQNLSASRPQDRQFILSSKKLLLSDSGFYLCAWSVGGTTEAFFGQGTRLTVV.

The chain employs TRBV14 and TRBJ2-1; 10 bases fit TRBD2. This CDR3 comprises 15 residues. V dropped 4 bases and J dropped 2; count of bases not matched to a gene: 2. Germline assignment: CDR1 SGHDN and CDR2 FVKESK. The CDR3 DNA is TGTGCCAGCAGCCTTAGCGGGGGGACCTACAATGAGCAGTTCTTC. This codes for CASSLSGGTYNEQFF.

CDR3 in amino acids: CASSFVTSGVGSYNEQFF. CDR3 DNA: TGTGCCAGCAGCTTCGTGACTAGCGGGGTAGGGTCCTACAATGAGCAGTTCTTC. V is TRBV5-8 and J is TRBJ2-1, with TRBD2 matching over 11 bases. The CDR3 is 18 amino acids. Losses at the gene ends were 2 bases for V and 1 base for J; bases not matched to a gene: 8. The V gene's germline CDR1 is SGHTS and CDR2 YDEGEE.